This T cell receptor (beta chain) was captured in a study of technical replicates of blood from a handful of donors. Produced via immunoSEQ multiplex PCR; TCRdb's table is partial and in-frame only. The table records around 76,000 clones, less than 99% of them present only once. The germline V gene encodes CDR1 LGHNT and CDR2 FRNRAP. There are 17 residues in the CDR3. The trim removed 4 bases at V and 5 bases at J, leaving 15 bases unmatched. The chain employs TRBV12-5 and TRBJ2-7, with 9 bases aligning to TRBD1. The TCR was taken from a human donor in good health. Sequencing was done on a sample of T cells isolated from PBMCs. CDR3 protein: CASGWGTGTIPSHEQYF. The CDR3 DNA is TGTGCTAGTGGTTGGGGGACAGGGACTATACCTTCCCACGAGCAGTACTTC. Variable domain in full (rest from reference TRBV12-5 and TRBJ2-7): DARVTQTPRHKVTEMGQEVTMRCQPILGHNTVFWYRQTMMQGLELLAYFRNRAPLDDSGMPKDRFSAEMPDATLATLKIQPSEPRDSAVYFCASGWGTGTIPSHEQYFGPGTRLTVT.